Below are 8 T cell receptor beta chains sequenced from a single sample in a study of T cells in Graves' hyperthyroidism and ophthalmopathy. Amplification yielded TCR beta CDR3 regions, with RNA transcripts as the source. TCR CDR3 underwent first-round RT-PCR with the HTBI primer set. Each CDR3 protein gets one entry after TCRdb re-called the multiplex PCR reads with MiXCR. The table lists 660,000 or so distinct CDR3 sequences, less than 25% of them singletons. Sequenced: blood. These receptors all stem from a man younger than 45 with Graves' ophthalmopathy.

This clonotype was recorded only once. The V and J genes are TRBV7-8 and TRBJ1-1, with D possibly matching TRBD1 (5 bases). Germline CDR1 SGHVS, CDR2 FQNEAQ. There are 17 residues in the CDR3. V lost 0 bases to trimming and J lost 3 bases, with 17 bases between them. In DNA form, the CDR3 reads TGTGCCAGCAGCTTAGCGAAGCAGGGCCGGGGCGACACTGAAGCTTTCTTT. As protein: CASSLAKQGRGDTEAFF.

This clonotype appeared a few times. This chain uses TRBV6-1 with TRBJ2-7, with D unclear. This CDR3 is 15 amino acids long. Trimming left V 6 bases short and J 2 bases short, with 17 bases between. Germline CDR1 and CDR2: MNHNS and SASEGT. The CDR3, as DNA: TGTGCCAGCAGATACCGAAGGGAAGCCGCCTACGAGCAGTACTTC. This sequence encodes CASRYRREAAYEQYF.

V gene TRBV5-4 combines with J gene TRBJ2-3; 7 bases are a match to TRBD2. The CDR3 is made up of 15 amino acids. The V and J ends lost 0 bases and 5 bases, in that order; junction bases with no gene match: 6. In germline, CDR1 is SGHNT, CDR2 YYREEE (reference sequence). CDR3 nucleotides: TGTGCCAGCAGCTTGGGGGGGGAGGGTGGAGATACGCAGTATTTT. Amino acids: CASSLGGEGGDTQYF.

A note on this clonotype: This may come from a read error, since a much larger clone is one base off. The DNA of the CDR3 is TGTGCCGGCAGCGGTCTAGCGGGAGTAGGCGAGCAGTACTTC. Translating it yields CAGSGLAGVGEQYF. The rearrangement joins TRBV7-2 to TRBJ2-7; TRBD2 agrees at 10 bases. Germline values: CDR1 SGHTA, CDR2 FQGNSA. The CDR3 runs to 14 residues.

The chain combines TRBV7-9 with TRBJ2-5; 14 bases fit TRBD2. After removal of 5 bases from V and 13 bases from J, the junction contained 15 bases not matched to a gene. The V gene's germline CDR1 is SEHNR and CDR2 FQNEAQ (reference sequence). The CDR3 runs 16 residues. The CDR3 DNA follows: TGTGCCAGCAGCCCCGCCGGGACTAGCGGGAGTGGGCCCGCGTACTTC. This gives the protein CASSPAGTSGSGPAYF.

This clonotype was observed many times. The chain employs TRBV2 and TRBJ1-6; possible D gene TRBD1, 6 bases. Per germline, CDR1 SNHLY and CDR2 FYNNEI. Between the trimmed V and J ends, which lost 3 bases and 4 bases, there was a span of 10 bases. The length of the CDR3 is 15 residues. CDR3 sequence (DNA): TGTGCCAGCAGTGATGGTCAGGGGTATAATTCACCCCTCCACTTT. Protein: CASSDGQGYNSPLHF.

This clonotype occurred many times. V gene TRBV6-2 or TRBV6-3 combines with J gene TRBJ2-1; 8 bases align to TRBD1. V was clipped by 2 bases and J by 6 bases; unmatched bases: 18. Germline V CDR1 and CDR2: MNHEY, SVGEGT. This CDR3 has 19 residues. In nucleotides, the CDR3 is TGTGCCAGCAGTTACACCCTGCGGGCTTTGGACAGGGTAGTCAATGAGCAGTTCTTC. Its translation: CASSYTLRALDRVVNEQFF.

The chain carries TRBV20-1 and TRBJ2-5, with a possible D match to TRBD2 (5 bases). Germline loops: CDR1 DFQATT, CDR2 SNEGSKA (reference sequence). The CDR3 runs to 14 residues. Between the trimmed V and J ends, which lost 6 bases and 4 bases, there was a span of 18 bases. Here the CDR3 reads CSAYHTGNRETQYF. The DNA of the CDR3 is TGCAGTGCCTACCACACGGGAAATCGAGAGACCCAGTACTTC.